This is a list of T cell receptor beta chains from one sample in a study of control samples from healthy donors and cancer patients. Clones were sequenced by immunoSEQ multiplex PCR, and TCRdb holds only the in-frame ones, with some missing. In the table there are about 180,000 clones, more than 90% of which are singletons. The specimen sequenced was blood. All receptors derive from a man aged 25 to 45 in good health. The CDR3 runs from the conserved cysteine through the conserved F or W. A D gene is named only where the DNA matches it firmly. The size field is filled for only some rows; it gives once, few, many or a size class.

j_call d_call v_call clone_size cdr3_aa cdr3_nt
TRBJ2-1 TRBD1 TRBV5-4 . CASSLASTGVSYNEQFF TGTGCCAGCAGCTTGGCCTCGACAGGGGTCTCCTACAATGAGCAGTTCTTC
TRBJ1-2 TRBD1 TRBV6-1 . CASSAIGTDYSYGYTF TGTGCCAGCAGTGCAATAGGGACAGACTACTCCTATGGCTACACCTTC
TRBJ2-5 . TRBV18 . CASSPLLGTGAYF TGTGCCAGCTCACCTCTCCTCGGGACCGGCGCGTACTTC
TRBJ1-2 . TRBV24-1 . CATSEGQGTGYTF TGTGCCACCAGTGAAGGACAAGGCACAGGCTACACCTTC
TRBJ2-7 . TRBV16 . CASSQNRNEQYF TGTGCCAGCAGCCAGAACAGGAACGAGCAGTACTTC
TRBJ1-2 TRBD1 TRBV7-9 . CASSLGQGRNYGYTF TGTGCCAGCAGCTTAGGACAGGGGAGGAACTATGGCTACACCTTC
TRBJ2-2 . TRBV6-2/TRBV6-3 . CASSSPGNTGELFF TGTGCCAGCAGTTCACCGGGCAACACCGGGGAGCTGTTTTTT
TRBJ1-1 . TRBV27 . CASSWQGKSTEAFF TGTGCCAGCAGTTGGCAGGGAAAGAGCACTGAAGCTTTCTTT
TRBJ1-2 . TRBV5-4 . CASSFGTKYYGYTF TGTGCCAGCAGCTTCGGGACAAAGTACTATGGCTACACCTTC
TRBJ2-4 TRBD2 TRBV7-2 . CASSRDYSLAKNIQYF TGTGCCAGCAGTCGGGACTACTCCTTAGCCAAAAACATTCAGTACTTC
TRBJ2-1 . TRBV11-3 once CASSPTPGNNEQFF TGTGCCAGCAGCCCCACTCCCGGGAACAATGAGCAGTTCTTC
TRBJ1-5 TRBD1 TRBV4-1 . CASSQRWQGDQPQHF TGCGCCAGCAGCCAGCGGTGGCAGGGGGATCAGCCCCAGCATTTT
TRBJ1-2 TRBD1 TRBV7-2 . CASSDTRQGPNYGYTF TGTGCCAGCAGCGATACAAGACAGGGGCCAAACTATGGCTACACCTTC
TRBJ2-5 . TRBV19 . CASRTFGEETQYF TGTGCCAGTAGGACCTTTGGGGAAGAGACCCAGTACTTC
TRBJ1-3 . TRBV27 . CASSTDKASGNTIYF TGTGCCAGCAGTACGGACAAGGCTAGTGGAAACACCATATATTTT
TRBJ1-1 . TRBV11-2 . CASSQGRLNTEAFF TGTGCCAGCAGCCAGGGACGGTTGAACACTGAAGCTTTCTTT
TRBJ2-3 TRBD2 TRBV11-2 . CASSFSGRATDTQYF TGTGCCAGCAGCTTTAGCGGGAGGGCCACAGATACGCAGTATTTT
TRBJ1-6 . TRBV30 . CAWKRERTPLHF TGTGCCTGGAAACGCGAGAGGACACCCCTCCACTTT
TRBJ1-6 TRBD1 TRBV30 . CAWRVQGSSYNSPLHF TGTGCCTGGAGGGTACAGGGGAGCTCCTATAATTCACCCCTCCACTTT
TRBJ1-1 . TRBV2 . CASRIDTNTEAFF TGTGCCAGCAGGATAGACACGAACACTGAAGCTTTCTTT
TRBJ2-1 TRBD2 TRBV6-2/TRBV6-3 once CASSWAGLAGFYNEQFF TGTGCCAGCAGTTGGGCGGGACTAGCGGGATTCTACAATGAGCAGTTCTTC
TRBJ1-2 . TRBV29-1 . CSVESYGYTF TGCAGCGTTGAATCCTATGGCTACACCTTC
TRBJ2-4 . TRBV9 . CASSVEPGAKNIQYF TGTGCCAGCAGCGTAGAGCCGGGAGCCAAAAACATTCAGTACTTC
TRBJ1-5 . TRBV28 . CASSWGTIGNQPQHF TGTGCCAGCAGTTGGGGGACGATTGGTAATCAGCCCCAGCATTTT
TRBJ2-1 TRBD2 TRBV7-8 . CASSLRTSGSNEQFF TGTGCCAGCAGCTTAAGGACTAGCGGGAGCAATGAGCAGTTCTTC
TRBJ2-7 TRBD1 TRBV5-4 . CASSFSGTGDYEQYF TGTGCCAGCAGCTTCTCCGGGACAGGTGACTACGAGCAGTACTTC
TRBJ2-3 . TRBV5-1 . CASSLSRGHTQYF TGCGCCAGCAGCTTGAGCAGGGGACATACGCAGTATTTT
TRBJ1-2 TRBD1 TRBV6-5 . CASIAGTGFYYGYTF TGTGCCAGCATCGCCGGGACAGGGTTCTACTATGGCTACACCTTC
TRBJ1-2 . TRBV5-4 once CASSELGMYGYTF TGTGCCAGCAGCGAGCTAGGGATGTATGGCTACACCTTC
TRBJ2-2 TRBD2 TRBV18 . CASSPTSGGTGELFF TGTGCCAGCTCACCAACTAGCGGTGGGACCGGGGAGCTGTTTTTT
TRBJ2-1 . TRBV18 . CASFTTRNEQFF TGTGCCAGCTTCACGACCCGGAATGAGCAGTTCTTC